The sequence of this T cell receptor beta chain was determined in a study of blood T cell repertoires in COVID-19. About the study: COVID-19 samples, acute and convalescent, were from the United States, Italy and Spain.

Germline values: CDR1 MDHEN, CDR2 SYDVKM. This CDR3 spans 15 amino acids. V was pared by 2 bases and J by 4 bases, with 14 bases between. In the study's own analysis: Amplification of reference gene primers was used by the study to estimate nucleated cell counts. Generated by immunoSEQ multiplex PCR, the TCRdb table keeps only in-frame clones and is missing some. That table gives V, J and clone size, and the DNA gave D and trimming. The sample contains over 60,000 clones, 76% of which appear only once. V is TRBV28 and J is TRBJ2-5, with TRBD1 as a possible D gene (6 bases). The TCR sequence derives from a man between 60 and 75 years old with COVID-19, enrolled during active disease. Material for sequencing was peripheral blood. CDR3 DNA sequence: TGTGCCAGCAGTTTAATGCAGGGGCTGGGAGAGACCCAGTACTTC. Translated: CASSLMQGLGETQYF.